This T cell receptor (beta chain) was captured by sequencing in a study of shared clonotypes between healthy human individuals. Findings of the study overall: What limited the represented genetic and exposure-history diversity was the small number of donors.

The CDR3 consists of 15 residues. Germline-derived CDR1 and CDR2 are MGHRA and YSYEKL. J was trimmed by 10 bases and V by 4 bases; bases with no gene match: 13. As for this clone: Its antigen is not known.

Generated by immunoSEQ multiplex PCR, the TCRdb table keeps only in-frame clones and is missing some. The table has some 2.4 million clones, roughly 93% seen once. The sequence derives from a man aged 18-30 years in good health. Some clones in this sample may be carry-over from other donors' samples. Sequenced input: naive CD4+ T cells from PBMCs. The subset denotes: CD45RA+ positively selected. The genes are TRBV4-1 and TRBJ2-1; TRBD2 aligns across 7 bases. The CDR3 loop is CASSLRAGALQEQFF. DNA for the CDR3: TGCGCCAGCAGCCTCAGGGCGGGAGCTTTGCAGGAGCAGTTCTTC.